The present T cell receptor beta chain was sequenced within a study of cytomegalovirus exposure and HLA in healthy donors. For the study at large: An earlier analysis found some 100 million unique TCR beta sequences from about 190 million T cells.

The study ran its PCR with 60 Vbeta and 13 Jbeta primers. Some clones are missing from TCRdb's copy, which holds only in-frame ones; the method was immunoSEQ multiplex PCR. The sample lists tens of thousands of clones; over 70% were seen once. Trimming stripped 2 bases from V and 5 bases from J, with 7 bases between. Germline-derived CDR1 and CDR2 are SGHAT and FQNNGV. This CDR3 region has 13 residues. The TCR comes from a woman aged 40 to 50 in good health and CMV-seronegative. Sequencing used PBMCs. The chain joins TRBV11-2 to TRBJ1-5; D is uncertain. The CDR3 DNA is TGTGCCAGCAGCTTAAAGGAGGATCAGCCCCAGCATTTT. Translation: CASSLKEDQPQHF.